This TCR beta chain was captured in a study of cytomegalovirus exposure and HLA in healthy donors. The CDR3 consists of 17 residues. Germline V gene data show CDR1 as LNHDA and CDR2 as SQIVND (reference sequence). J gave up 0 bases and V 10 bases, and 11 bases lay outside the gene matches. The study ran its PCR with 60 Vbeta and 13 Jbeta primers. As handled by the study authors: A later analysis tallied approximately 78 million unique TCR beta chains, approximately 11 million of them shared. Assay used: immunoSEQ multiplex PCR; TCRdb lists only in-frame clones, some missing. V and J calls and clone size are given by that table; D and trimming were obtained from the DNA. The sample comprises approximately 97,000 clones, 55% to 80% of which are singletons, and 4.5% to 5% rests with the top ten. Findings and caveats of the study: Within an earlier analysis, most TCR beta V segments proved productive either about 87% or about 30% of the time. Most subjects' HLA-A and HLA-B alleles were reportedly predicted from TCR beta sequences. As immune exposure information, only CMV serostatus was available.

Turning to this clone: As yet, its antigen is unknown.

The chain joins TRBV19 to TRBJ2-6, with 8 bases that match TRBD1. The sequenced sample was PBMCs. The receptor was derived from a human donor in good health. For the CDR3, the DNA is TGTGCCACATCTAGAGGGACAGGCCGCTCTGGGGCCAACGTCCTGACTTTC. Protein sequence: CATSRGTGRSGANVLTF.